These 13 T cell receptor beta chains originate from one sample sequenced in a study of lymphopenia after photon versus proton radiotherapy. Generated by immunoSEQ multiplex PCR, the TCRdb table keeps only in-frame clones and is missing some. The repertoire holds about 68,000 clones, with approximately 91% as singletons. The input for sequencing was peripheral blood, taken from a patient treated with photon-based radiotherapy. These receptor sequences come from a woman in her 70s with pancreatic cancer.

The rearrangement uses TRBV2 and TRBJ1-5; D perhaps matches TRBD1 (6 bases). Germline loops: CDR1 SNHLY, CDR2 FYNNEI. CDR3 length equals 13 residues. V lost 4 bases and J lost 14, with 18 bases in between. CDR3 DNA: TGTGCCAGCAGTGGCGGCGGGCCCGGGACAAAGCATTTT. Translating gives CASSGGGPGTKHF. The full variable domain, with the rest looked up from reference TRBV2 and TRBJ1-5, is EPEVTQTPSHQVTQMGQEVILRCVPISNHLYFYWYRQILGQKVEFLVSFYNNEISEKSEIFDDQFSVERPDGSNFTLKIRSTKLEDSAMYFCASSGGGPGTKHFGDGTRLSIL.

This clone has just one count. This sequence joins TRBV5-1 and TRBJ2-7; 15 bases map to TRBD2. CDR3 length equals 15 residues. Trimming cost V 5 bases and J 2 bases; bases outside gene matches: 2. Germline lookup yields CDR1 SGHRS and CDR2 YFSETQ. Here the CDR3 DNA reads TGCGCCAGCAGTGGACTAGCGGGAGGGCCCTACGAGCAGTACTTC. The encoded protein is CASSGLAGGPYEQYF. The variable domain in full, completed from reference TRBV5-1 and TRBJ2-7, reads KAGVTQTPRYLIKTRGQQVTLSCSPISGHRSVSWYQQTPGQGLQFLFEYFSETQRNKGNFPGRFSGRQFSNSRSEMNVSTLELGDSALYLCASSGLAGGPYEQYFGPGTRLTVT.

The CDR3 DNA reads TGTGCCAGCAGCGTAGGCCTAGCGGGGGATACGCAGTATTTT. Its translation: CASSVGLAGDTQYF. The V and J genes are TRBV9 and TRBJ2-3; 9 bases are shared with TRBD2. The J segment lost 6 bases and the V segment lost 0 bases, leaving 2 bases of the junction unmatched. There are 14 residues in the CDR3. Looked up from germline, CDR1 is SGDLS and CDR2 is YYNGEE. The complete variable domain, with remaining parts taken from reference TRBV9 and TRBJ2-3, reads DSGVTQTPKHLITATGQRVTLRCSPRSGDLSVYWYQQSLDQGLQFLIQYYNGEERAKGNILERFSAQQFPDLHSELNLSSLELGDSALYFCASSVGLAGDTQYFGPGTRLTVL.

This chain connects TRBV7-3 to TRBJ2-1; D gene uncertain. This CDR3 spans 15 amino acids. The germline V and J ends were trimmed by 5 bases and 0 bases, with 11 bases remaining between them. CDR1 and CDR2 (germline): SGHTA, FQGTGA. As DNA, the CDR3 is TGTGCCAGCAGCCCCTCGAAAAGCTCCTACAATGAGCAGTTCTTC. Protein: CASSPSKSSYNEQFF.

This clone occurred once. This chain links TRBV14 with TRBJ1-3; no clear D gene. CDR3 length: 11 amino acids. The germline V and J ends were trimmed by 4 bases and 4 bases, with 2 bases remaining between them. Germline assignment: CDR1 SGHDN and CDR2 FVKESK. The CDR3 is CASSLGNTIYF. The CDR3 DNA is TGTGCCAGCAGCCTGGGAAACACCATATATTTT.

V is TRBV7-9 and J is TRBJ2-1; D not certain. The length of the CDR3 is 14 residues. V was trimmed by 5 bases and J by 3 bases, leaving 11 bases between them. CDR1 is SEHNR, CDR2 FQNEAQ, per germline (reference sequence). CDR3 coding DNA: TGTGCCAGCAGCCCGCCGGGCAACTACAATGAGCAGTTCTTC. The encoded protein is CASSPPGNYNEQFF.

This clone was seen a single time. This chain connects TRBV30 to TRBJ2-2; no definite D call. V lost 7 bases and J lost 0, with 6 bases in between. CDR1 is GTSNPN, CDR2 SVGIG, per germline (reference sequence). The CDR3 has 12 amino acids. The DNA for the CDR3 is TGTGCCTCGGACGCGAACACCGGGGAGCTGTTTTTT. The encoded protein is CASDANTGELFF.

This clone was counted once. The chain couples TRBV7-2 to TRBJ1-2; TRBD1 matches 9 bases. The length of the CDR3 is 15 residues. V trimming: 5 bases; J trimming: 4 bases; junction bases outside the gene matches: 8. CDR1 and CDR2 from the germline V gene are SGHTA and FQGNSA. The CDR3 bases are TGTGCCAGCAGCGCCAGGGACAGGGACTCCTATGGCTACACCTTC. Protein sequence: CASSARDRDSYGYTF.

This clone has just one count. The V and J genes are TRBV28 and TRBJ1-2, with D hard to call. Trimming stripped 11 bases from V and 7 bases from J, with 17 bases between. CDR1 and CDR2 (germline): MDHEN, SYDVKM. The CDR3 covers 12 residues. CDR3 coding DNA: TGTGCCTGCCGGACCGGCGAAGGTGGCTACACCTTC. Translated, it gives CACRTGEGGYTF.

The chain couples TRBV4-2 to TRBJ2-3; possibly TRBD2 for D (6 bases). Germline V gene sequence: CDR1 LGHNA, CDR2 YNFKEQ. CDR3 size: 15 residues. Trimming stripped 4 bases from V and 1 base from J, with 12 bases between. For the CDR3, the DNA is TGTGCCAGCAGCCCCGGACTAATTGGCACAGATACGCAGTATTTT. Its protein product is CASSPGLIGTDTQYF.

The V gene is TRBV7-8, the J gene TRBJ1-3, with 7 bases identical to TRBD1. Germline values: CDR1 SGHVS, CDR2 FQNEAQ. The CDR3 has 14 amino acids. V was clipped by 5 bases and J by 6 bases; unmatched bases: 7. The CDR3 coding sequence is TGTGCCAGCAGCGCAGGGGGAGCTGAAAACACCATATATTTT. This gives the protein CASSAGGAENTIYF.

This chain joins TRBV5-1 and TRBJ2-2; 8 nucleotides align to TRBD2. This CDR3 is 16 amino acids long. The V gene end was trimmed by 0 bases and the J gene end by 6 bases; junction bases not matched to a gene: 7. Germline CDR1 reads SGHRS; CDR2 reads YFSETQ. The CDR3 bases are TGCGCCAGCAGCTTGGCGGCAGCGGGAGTTGCCGGGGAGCTGTTTTTT. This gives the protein CASSLAAAGVAGELFF.

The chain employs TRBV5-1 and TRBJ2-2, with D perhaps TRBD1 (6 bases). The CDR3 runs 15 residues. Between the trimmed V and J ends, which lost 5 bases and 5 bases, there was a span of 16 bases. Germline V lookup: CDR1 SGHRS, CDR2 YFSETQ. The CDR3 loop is CASSEGDWRTGELFF. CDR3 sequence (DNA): TGCGCCAGCAGTGAGGGGGATTGGAGGACCGGGGAGCTGTTTTTT. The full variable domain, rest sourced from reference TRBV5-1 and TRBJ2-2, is KAGVTQTPRYLIKTRGQQVTLSCSPISGHRSVSWYQQTPGQGLQFLFEYFSETQRNKGNFPGRFSGRQFSNSRSEMNVSTLELGDSALYLCASSEGDWRTGELFFGEGSRLTVL.